This TCR beta chain is from a study of human T cells and chemical hapten exposure. Background on the study: The patients, most of them female, presented with alopecia areata, totalis or universalis.

Documented time point: pre-sensitization, week 0. The treatment: therapeutic diphenylcyclopropenone sensitization with weekly scalp DPC. Per the germline V gene, CDR1 is SGHNT and CDR2 is YYREEE (reference sequence). V shed 4 bases and J 14 bases; nucleotides not matched to a gene: 11. The length of the CDR3 is 15 residues. TCRdb re-derived calls from the RACE reads in MiXCR, one entry per CDR3 protein. The table records more than 150,000 distinct CDR3 sequences, around 30% of them present only once. This rearrangement joins TRBV5-4 to TRBJ1-6, with 11 bases fitting TRBD1. The receptor was isolated from a woman younger than 45 with alopecia areata. Some clones in this sample may be carry-over from other donors' samples. The specimen comprised whole blood, sampled in connection with sensitization to the hapten diphenylcyclopropenone (DPC). The CDR3 reads CASSPGQGAHGALHF. Here the CDR3 DNA reads TGTGCCAGCAGCCCAGGACAGGGGGCGCATGGGGCCCTCCACTTT. Filled out from reference TRBV5-4 and TRBJ1-6, the complete variable domain reads ETGVTQSPTHLIKTRGQQVTLRCSSQSGHNTVSWYQQALGQGPQFIFQYYREEENGRGNFPPRFSGLQFPNYSSELNVNALELDDSALYLCASSPGQGAHGALHFGNGTRLTVT.